These 26 T cell receptor beta chains were all obtained from the same sample, sequenced in a study of blood T cell repertoires in COVID-19. Sequenced by immunoSEQ multiplex PCR; TCRdb stores in-frame clones only, minus some. The sample comprises about 160,000 clones, about 85% of which are singletons, and around 5% rests with the top ten. Sequenced material: peripheral blood. The receptor set was obtained from a woman in her fifties or sixties with COVID-19, enrolled during active disease.

The J gene is TRBJ1-3, the V gene TRBV6-5; no firm D call. CDR1 and CDR2 (germline): MNHEY, SVGAGI. The V gene lost 8 bases and the J gene lost 0 bases, with 14 bases spanning the gap. The CDR3 length is 15 residues. CDR3 loop: CASDAQASSGNTIYF. The CDR3, as DNA: TGTGCCAGCGATGCTCAGGCGAGCTCTGGAAACACCATATATTTT.

This chain links TRBV2 with TRBJ2-3, with 9 bases aligning to TRBD2. The ends lost 8 bases at V and 3 bases at J; junction bases unmatched: 6. From germline, CDR1 is SNHLY and CDR2 FYNNEI. The CDR3 contains 14 residues. The CDR3 DNA reads TGTGCCAGCTCGGGCGGGGGGGCGACAGATACGCAGTATTTT. Protein product: CASSGGGATDTQYF.

V usage is TRBV11-3 and J usage is TRBJ2-7, with 12 nucleotides matching TRBD2. In germline, CDR1 is SGHNT, CDR2 YENEEA. Unmatched junction bases numbered 9, after V lost 6 bases and J lost 3 bases. The length of the CDR3 is 16 residues. CDR3 region: CASRLAGGPTVYEQYF. CDR3 sequence (DNA): TGTGCCAGCAGGCTAGCGGGGGGGCCGACCGTCTACGAGCAGTACTTC.

This clone was seen only once. The DNA for the CDR3 is TGTGCCATCAGTGGGCAGGGAGGGTATTACGAGCAGTACTTC. Translation gives CAISGQGGYYEQYF. This chain joins TRBV10-3 and TRBJ2-7, with 7 nucleotides matching TRBD2. Germline assignment: CDR1 ENHRY and CDR2 SYGVKD. With 4 bases clipped from V and 4 bases from J, the junction kept 7 bases outside the gene matches. The CDR3 is 14 amino acids.

The rearrangement links TRBV7-9 to TRBJ1-5; D gene unclear. V was pared by 1 base and J by 7 bases, with 5 bases between. This CDR3 spans 12 amino acids. The germline CDR1 and CDR2 sequences are SEHNR and FQNEAQ (reference sequence). The CDR3 DNA sequence: TGTGCCAGCAGCTTAGGAGGACAGCCCCAGCATTTT. This codes for CASSLGGQPQHF.

This clone has just a few counts. The chain carries TRBV18 and TRBJ2-1; 15 positions agree with TRBD2. This CDR3 has 16 residues. CDR1 is KGHSH, CDR2 LQKENI, per germline. The trim removed 5 bases at V and 7 bases at J, leaving 6 bases unmatched. This chain's CDR3 is CASSTQGLAGGNEQFF. The CDR3 DNA follows: TGTGCCAGCTCAACGCAAGGACTAGCGGGGGGGAATGAGCAGTTCTTC.

This chain joins TRBV2 and TRBJ1-2, with 7 bases identical to TRBD1. With 6 bases clipped from V and 5 bases from J, the junction kept 9 bases outside the gene matches. The CDR3 runs to 14 residues. Germline V gives CDR1 SNHLY, CDR2 FYNNEI. DNA of the CDR3: TGTGCCAGCAGCCTGGACAGGATAGGGTATGGCTACACCTTC. Amino acid sequence: CASSLDRIGYGYTF.

This chain uses TRBV6-5 with TRBJ1-1; D is ambiguous. This CDR3 region has 12 residues. V dropped 0 bases and J dropped 11 bases, with 10 bases sitting between them. Germline CDR1 and CDR2: MNHEY and SVGAGI. The CDR3 sequence: CASSYSGGLAFF. The CDR3 DNA sequence: TGTGCCAGCAGTTACTCGGGAGGGTTGGCTTTCTTT.

The chain is built from TRBV11-2 and TRBJ2-1; TRBD2 matches 14 bases. J gave up 4 bases and V 3 bases, and 5 bases lay outside the gene matches. Germline-derived CDR1 and CDR2 are SGHAT and FQNNGV. The CDR3 has 17 residues. The CDR3 here is CASSFRLAGGSYNEQFF. Written as DNA, the CDR3 is TGTGCCAGCAGCTTTCGACTAGCGGGGGGGTCTTACAATGAGCAGTTCTTC.

This chain uses TRBV27 with TRBJ2-3; the match to TRBD1 covers 8 bases. CDR1 and CDR2 from the germline V gene are MNHEY and SMNVEV (reference sequence). Trimming took 5 bases from V and 0 from J; bases not matched to a gene: 4. This CDR3 is 15 amino acids long. CDR3 sequence (DNA): TGTGCCAGCAGTGCCGGACAGGGTAGCACAGATACGCAGTATTTT. Amino acids: CASSAGQGSTDTQYF.

The chain has TRBV19 and TRBJ2-1; 8 bases agree with TRBD2. The CDR3 is made up of 13 amino acids. Trimming at V came to 6 bases and at J to 8 bases, leaving 6 bases not matched to a gene. CDR1 is LNHDA, CDR2 SQIVND, per germline (reference sequence). The CDR3, as DNA: TGTGCCAGTAGGAGCGGGGGAGGATATGAGCAGTTCTTC. Its protein is CASRSGGGYEQFF.

The gene calls are TRBV18 and TRBJ2-5, with no clear D. V lost 2 bases, J lost 2 bases, and 6 bases lay in between. The CDR3 extends over 13 amino acids. Germline V CDR1 and CDR2: KGHSH, LQKENI. This CDR3 is CASSPKQQETQYF. The CDR3 coding sequence is TGTGCCAGCTCACCAAAACAGCAAGAGACCCAGTACTTC.

The genes are TRBV29-1 and TRBJ1-2; 9 bases line up with TRBD1. V lost 1 base and J lost 6; bases outside the gene matches: 9. Germline CDR1 and CDR2: SQVTM and ANQGSEA. The CDR3 totals 15 residues. The DNA of the CDR3 is TGCAGCGTTGAAGTCGGGACAGGGCAACAGGATGGCTACACCTTC. Its translation is CSVEVGTGQQDGYTF.

Regarding this clone: Other DNA sequences within the sample encode an identical CDR3. In DNA form, the CDR3 reads TGCGCCAGCAGCCGAACAGGGGGAGAGACCCAGTACTTC. Protein: CASSRTGGETQYF. The chain carries TRBV4-1 and TRBJ2-5, with TRBD1 matching 8 bases. Trimming removed 4 bases from V and 4 bases from J; junction bases left unmatched: 2. CDR1 is MGHRA and CDR2 is YSYEKL in the germline V gene. The CDR3 is 13 amino acids.

The table lists this clone with a count of one. The chain couples TRBV7-9 to TRBJ1-1, with 9 bases that match TRBD1. V was pared by 1 base and J by 2 bases, with 5 bases of the junction left unmatched. Germline-derived CDR1 and CDR2 are SEHNR and FQNEAQ (reference sequence). This CDR3 comprises 16 residues. The CDR3 sequence: CASSLERTGDNTEAFF. CDR3 in DNA: TGTGCCAGCAGCTTAGAACGGACAGGGGATAACACTGAAGCTTTCTTT.

The rearrangement joins TRBV27 to TRBJ1-1; D is perhaps TRBD1 (5 bases). Germline V lookup: CDR1 MNHEY, CDR2 SMNVEV (reference sequence). Trimming cost V 2 bases and J 4 bases, with 17 bases left between them. The CDR3 totals 16 residues. CDR3 coding DNA: TGTGCCAGCAGTTTAAATCCCGCGGGGCAAGGCACTGAAGCTTTCTTT. This sequence encodes CASSLNPAGQGTEAFF.

V usage is TRBV11-3 and J usage is TRBJ2-3; D not resolved. Germline V lookup: CDR1 SGHNT, CDR2 YENEEA. The CDR3 is 14 amino acids. Deletions cut 0 bases from V and 4 bases from J, with 8 bases between. The CDR3: CASSLDLTSDTQYF. DNA of the CDR3: TGTGCCAGCAGCTTAGACCTAACCTCAGATACGCAGTATTTT.

The chain employs TRBV18 and TRBJ2-7, with 9 bases matching TRBD2. This CDR3 has 15 residues. Germline loops: CDR1 KGHSH, CDR2 LQKENI. The V gene end was trimmed by 0 bases and the J gene end by 5 bases; junction bases not matched to a gene: 5. In nucleotides, the CDR3 is TGTGCCAGCTCACCACCTGGCGGGGGGGGAAACGAGCAGTACTTC. Encoded protein: CASSPPGGGGNEQYF.

The chain joins TRBV10-2 to TRBJ2-6, with a possible D match to TRBD1 (6 bases). The V and J ends lost 10 bases and 1 base respectively, with 11 bases between them. The germline V gene has CDR1 WSHSY and CDR2 SAAADI. The CDR3 runs to 14 residues. CDR3 residues: CATKTGSGANVLTF. The CDR3 nucleotides are TGCGCCACCAAAACAGGGTCTGGGGCCAACGTCCTGACTTTC.

This chain joins TRBV7-2 and TRBJ2-1; D is undetermined. Germline V gene data show CDR1 as SGHTA and CDR2 as FQGNSA. This CDR3 contains 15 residues. V lost 1 base to trimming and J lost 3 bases, with 10 bases between them. The CDR3 reads CASSLGQVSYNEQFF. CDR3 DNA: TGTGCCAGCAGCTTAGGGCAGGTCAGCTACAATGAGCAGTTCTTC.

The chain combines TRBV12-3 or TRBV12-4 with TRBJ2-1, with D maybe TRBD1 (6 bases). V lost 6 bases, J lost 7 bases, and 13 bases lay in between. This CDR3 region has 13 residues. The CDR3 DNA sequence: TGTGCCAGCAGAGGTACAGGGATAAATGAGCAGTTCTTC. Its protein product is CASRGTGINEQFF.

J is TRBJ2-7 and V is TRBV3-1 (or the pseudogene TRBV3-2); D might be TRBD1 (6 bases). The CDR3 consists of 13 residues. Germline loops: CDR1 LGHDT, CDR2 YNNKEL (reference sequence). Trimming removed 1 base at V and 3 bases at J, with 7 bases between. The CDR3 bases are TGTGCCAGCAGCCAAGGACAGGTCTACGAGCAGTACTTC. It is translated as CASSQGQVYEQYF.

The rearrangement links TRBV7-2 to TRBJ2-7, with D uncertain. Germline CDR1 SGHTA, CDR2 FQGNSA. The CDR3 totals 13 residues. Trimming removed 1 base at V and 5 bases at J, with 9 bases between. The CDR3 protein is CASSLGREDEQYF. CDR3 DNA sequence: TGTGCCAGCAGCTTAGGCCGTGAGGACGAGCAGTACTTC.

The chain joins TRBV9 to TRBJ1-1, with TRBD1 identical over 7 bases. The germline V gene has CDR1 SGDLS and CDR2 YYNGEE. The CDR3 loop spans 15 amino acids. V trimming: 2 bases; J trimming: 4 bases; junction bases outside the gene matches: 8. CDR3 residues: CASSVKGAVGTEAFF. The DNA for the CDR3 is TGTGCCAGCAGCGTGAAGGGGGCGGTGGGCACTGAAGCTTTCTTT.

The chain recombines TRBV21-1 with TRBJ2-5; TRBD2 is the table's D call, not checked against the DNA. TRBV21-1 is classified as a pseudogene. CDR3 length: 12 amino acids. The CDR3 DNA follows: TGTGCCAGCAGCCTAATAAAGGAGACCCAGTACTTC. Protein: CASSLIKETQYF.

V is TRBV29-1 and J is TRBJ1-6; weak D call: TRBD1 (5 bases). CDR3 length equals 13 residues. The V end lost 6 bases, the J end lost 6 bases, and 12 bases lay between the germline ends. Germline CDR1 reads SQVTM; CDR2 reads ANQGSEA. Here the CDR3 reads CSVQTDTNSPLHF. For the CDR3, the DNA is TGCAGCGTACAGACAGACACTAATTCACCCCTCCACTTT.